This T cell receptor (beta chain) was observed in a study of blood T cells in healthy people across ages. Germline CDR1 reads DFQATT; CDR2 reads SNEGSKA (reference sequence). The CDR3 covers 15 residues. V lost 7 bases, J lost 1 base, and 17 bases lay in between. Sample-barcoded 5' priming and a J-beta primer mix drove a second PCR of about 6 to 12 cycles. Unique molecular identifiers of 12 random nucleotides labeled each cDNA. TCRdb analysed the 5' RACE reads with MiXCR anew, one entry per CDR3 protein. The sample lists approximately 780,000 distinct CDR3 sequences, more than 25% occurring once. Separately, the same data were catalogued under a study of T cells of mothers and their children.

The source of this sequence is a boy aged 5-17 years in good health. The material sequenced was blood. The chain has TRBV20-1 and TRBJ1-5; no firm D call. CDR3 nucleotide sequence: TGCAGTGTTCCCCCGGTCCCTACAAGCAATCAGCCCCAGCATTTT. Translated, it gives CSVPPVPTSNQPQHF.